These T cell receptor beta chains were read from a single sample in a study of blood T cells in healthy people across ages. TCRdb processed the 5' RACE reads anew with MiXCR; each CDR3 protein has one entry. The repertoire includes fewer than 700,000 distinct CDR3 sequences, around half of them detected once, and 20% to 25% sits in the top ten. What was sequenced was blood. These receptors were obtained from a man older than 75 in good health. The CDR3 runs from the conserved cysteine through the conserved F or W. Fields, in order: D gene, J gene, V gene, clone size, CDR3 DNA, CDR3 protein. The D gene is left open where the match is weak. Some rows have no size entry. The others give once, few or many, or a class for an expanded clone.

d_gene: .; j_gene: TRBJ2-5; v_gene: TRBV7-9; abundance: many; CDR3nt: TGTGCCAGCAGCCTCCATGGGGAGACCCAGTACTTC; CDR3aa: CASSLHGETQYF
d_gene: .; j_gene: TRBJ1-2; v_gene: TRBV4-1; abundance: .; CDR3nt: TGCGCCAGCAGCCCCGGGCTAAGCTACTATGGCTACACCTTC; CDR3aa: CASSPGLSYYGYTF
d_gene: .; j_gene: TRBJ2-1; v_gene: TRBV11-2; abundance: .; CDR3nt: TGTGCCAGCAGCTTAGGTGGGACGGCCTACAATGAGCAGTTCTTC; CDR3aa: CASSLGGTAYNEQFF
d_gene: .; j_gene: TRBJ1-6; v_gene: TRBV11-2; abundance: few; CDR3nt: TGTGCCAGCAGCTTAGTAGGCGGCCATTCACCCCTCCACTTT; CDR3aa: CASSLVGGHSPLHF
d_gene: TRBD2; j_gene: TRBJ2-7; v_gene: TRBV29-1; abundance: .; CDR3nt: TGCAGCGTTGAAGATCCTTTCGCTAGCGGGGGCCAAATGTACTTC; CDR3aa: CSVEDPFASGGQMYF
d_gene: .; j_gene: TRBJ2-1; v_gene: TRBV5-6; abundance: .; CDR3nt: TGTGCCAGCAGCTGGGGGAGCAGGGGAGAGGTGAATGAGCAGTTCTTC; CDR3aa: CASSWGSRGEVNEQFF
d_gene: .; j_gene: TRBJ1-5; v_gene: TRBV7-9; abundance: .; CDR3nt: TGTGCCAGCAGCTTCGAGGGCTTCAATCAGCCCCAGCATTTT; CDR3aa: CASSFEGFNQPQHF
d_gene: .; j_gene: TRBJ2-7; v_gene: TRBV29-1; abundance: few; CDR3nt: TGCAGCGTTGAGAAGGGATCGAGCGAGCAGTACTTC; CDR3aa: CSVEKGSSEQYF
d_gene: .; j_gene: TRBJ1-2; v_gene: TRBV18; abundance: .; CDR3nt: TGTGCCAGCTCACCACTCGACAGCAATGGCTACACCTTC; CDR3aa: CASSPLDSNGYTF
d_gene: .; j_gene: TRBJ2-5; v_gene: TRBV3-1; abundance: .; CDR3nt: TGTGCCAGCAGCCAAGATCCGACGGAAGAGACCCAGTACTTC; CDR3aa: CASSQDPTEETQYF
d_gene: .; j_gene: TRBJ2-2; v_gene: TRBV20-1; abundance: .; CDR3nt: TGCAGTGCACCGGACAGTCGGGGGAACACCGGGGAGCTGTTTTTT; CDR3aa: CSAPDSRGNTGELFF
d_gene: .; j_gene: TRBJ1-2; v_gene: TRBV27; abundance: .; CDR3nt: TGTGCCAGCAGAATCACAGGGACCTATGGCTACACCTTC; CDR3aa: CASRITGTYGYTF
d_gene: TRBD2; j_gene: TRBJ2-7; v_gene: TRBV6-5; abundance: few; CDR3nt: TGTGCCAGCAGTTACGGGCGGGGTCGCGGGAGCGGGTACGAGCAGTACTTC; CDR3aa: CASSYGRGRGSGYEQYF
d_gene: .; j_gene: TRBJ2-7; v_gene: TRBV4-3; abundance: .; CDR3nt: TGCGCCAGCAGCCGAGATCTAACCGCCACAATCTACGAGCAGTACTTC; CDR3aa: CASSRDLTATIYEQYF
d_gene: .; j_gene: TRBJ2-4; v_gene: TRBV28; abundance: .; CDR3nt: TGTGCCAGCAGTTTGCCTAGCGCGGCCAAAAACATTCAGTACTTC; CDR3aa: CASSLPSAAKNIQYF
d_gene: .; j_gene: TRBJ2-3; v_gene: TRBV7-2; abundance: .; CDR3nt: TGTGCCAGCAGCTCCTCGACTCGTGCTAGCACAGATACGCAGTATTTT; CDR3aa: CASSSSTRASTDTQYF
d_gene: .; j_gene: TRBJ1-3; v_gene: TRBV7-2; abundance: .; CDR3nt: TGTGCCAGCACCGTGGACGCGATCTCTGGAAACACCATATATTTT; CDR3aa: CASTVDAISGNTIYF
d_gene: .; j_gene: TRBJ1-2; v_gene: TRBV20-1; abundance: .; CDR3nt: TGCAGTGCAACAGGAGACTATGGCTACACCTTC; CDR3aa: CSATGDYGYTF
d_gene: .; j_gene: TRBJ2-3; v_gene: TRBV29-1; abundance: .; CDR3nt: TGCAGCGTTGAGAGGAGTTTAAGCACAGATACGCAGTATTTT; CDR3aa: CSVERSLSTDTQYF
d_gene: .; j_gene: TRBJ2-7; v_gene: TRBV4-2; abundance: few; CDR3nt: TGTGCCAGCAGCCAACAAATGACAGGTCTCTACGAGCAGTACTTC; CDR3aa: CASSQQMTGLYEQYF
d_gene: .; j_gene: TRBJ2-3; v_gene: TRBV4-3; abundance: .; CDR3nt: TGCGCCAGCAGCCAGGGGCTTACCGGGACAACTAGCACAGATACGCAGTATTTT; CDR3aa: CASSQGLTGTTSTDTQYF
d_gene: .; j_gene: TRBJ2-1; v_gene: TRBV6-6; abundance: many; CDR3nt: TGTGCCAGCAGTTACTCGGCCTCGGGAGAAAAGTTCTTC; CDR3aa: CASSYSASGEKFF
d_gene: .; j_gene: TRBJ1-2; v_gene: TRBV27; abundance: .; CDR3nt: TGTGCCAGCAGTTTAACGGAGGGGGACGGGGCATATGGCTACACCTTC; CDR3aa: CASSLTEGDGAYGYTF
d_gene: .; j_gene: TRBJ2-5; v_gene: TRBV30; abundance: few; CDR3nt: TGTGCCTGGAGTGTATCCGCAGGCCAAGAGACCCAGTACTTC; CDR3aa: CAWSVSAGQETQYF
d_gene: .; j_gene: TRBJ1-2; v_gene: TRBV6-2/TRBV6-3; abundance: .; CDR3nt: TGTGCCAGCAGTTTTGGGGGCGATCGGAGCTACACCTTC; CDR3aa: CASSFGGDRSYTF
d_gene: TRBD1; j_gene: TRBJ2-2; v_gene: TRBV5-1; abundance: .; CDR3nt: TGCGCCAGCAGCACGGGACAGGGGTCGTCCACCGGGGAGCTGTTTTTT; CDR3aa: CASSTGQGSSTGELFF
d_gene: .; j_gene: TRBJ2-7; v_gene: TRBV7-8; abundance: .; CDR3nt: TGTGCCAACAGCTTAGCGGTGAAGGTTCCCTACGAGCAGTACTTC; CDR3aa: CANSLAVKVPYEQYF
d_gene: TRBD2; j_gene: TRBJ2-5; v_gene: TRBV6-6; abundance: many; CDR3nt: TGTGCCAGCTCAAAGCGGGGGGGTACTCAAGAGACCCAGTACTTC; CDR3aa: CASSKRGGTQETQYF
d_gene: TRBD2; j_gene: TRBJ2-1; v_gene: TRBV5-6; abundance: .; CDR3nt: TGTGCCAGCAGCTCGGGAGGGATCCTAAGGGGGGGTGAGCAGTTCTTC; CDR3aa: CASSSGGILRGGEQFF
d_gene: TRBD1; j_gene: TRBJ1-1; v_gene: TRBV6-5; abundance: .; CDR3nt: TGTGCCAGCAGTCCGAGACAGGGACTGTACACTGAAGCTTTCTTT; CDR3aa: CASSPRQGLYTEAFF
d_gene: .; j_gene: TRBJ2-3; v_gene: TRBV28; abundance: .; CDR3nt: TGTGCCAGCAGTGCCCCGGTTGGGACAGATACGCAGTATTTT; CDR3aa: CASSAPVGTDTQYF
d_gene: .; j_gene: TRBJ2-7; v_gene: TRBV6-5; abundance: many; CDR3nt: TGTGCCAGCAGTACGGACGCTACGCAGTACTTC; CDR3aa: CASSTDATQYF
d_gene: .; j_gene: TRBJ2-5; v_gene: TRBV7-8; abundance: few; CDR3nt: TGTGCCAGCAGCTTTAGTCCCCGTAACTTGGGGGACCAAGAGACCCAGTACTTC; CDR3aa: CASSFSPRNLGDQETQYF
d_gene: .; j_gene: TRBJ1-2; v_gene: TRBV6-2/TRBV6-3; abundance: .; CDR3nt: TGTGCCAGCAGTTATCCTGGCGGCTACACCTTC; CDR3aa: CASSYPGGYTF
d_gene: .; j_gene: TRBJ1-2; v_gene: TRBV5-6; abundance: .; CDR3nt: TGTGCCAGCAGCTTGGTAACGGTGAACTATGGCTACACCTTC; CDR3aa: CASSLVTVNYGYTF
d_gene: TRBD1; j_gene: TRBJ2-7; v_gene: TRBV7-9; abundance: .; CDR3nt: TGTGCCAGCAGCGTAACAGGGGCGCGGTACGAGCAGTACTTC; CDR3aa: CASSVTGARYEQYF
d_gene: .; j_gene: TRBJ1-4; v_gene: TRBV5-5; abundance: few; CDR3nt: TGTGCCAGCAGCTTCCGGGGTGAAAAACTGTTTTTT; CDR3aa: CASSFRGEKLFF
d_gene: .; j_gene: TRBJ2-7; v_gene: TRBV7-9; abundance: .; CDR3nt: TGTGCCACCGGACATCAGCAAAGGGACGAGCAGTACTTC; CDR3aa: CATGHQQRDEQYF
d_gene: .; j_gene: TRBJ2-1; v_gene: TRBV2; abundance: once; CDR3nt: TGTGCCAGTCCACCTAGCGTCCGCTCCTACAATGAGCAGTTCTTC; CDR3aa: CASPPSVRSYNEQFF
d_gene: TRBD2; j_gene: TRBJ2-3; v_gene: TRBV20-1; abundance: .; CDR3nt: TGCAGTGCAAATAGCGATAGCGGGAGTCCAGATACGCAGTATTTT; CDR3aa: CSANSDSGSPDTQYF
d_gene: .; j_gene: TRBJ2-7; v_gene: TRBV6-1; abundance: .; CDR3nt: TGTGCCAGCAGCCAAACCAGAAGCGAGCAGTACTTC; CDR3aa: CASSQTRSEQYF
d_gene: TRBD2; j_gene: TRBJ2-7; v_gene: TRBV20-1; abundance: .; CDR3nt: TGCAGTGCTAGAGATCCACGGGAGGTCTACGAGCAGTACTTC; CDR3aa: CSARDPREVYEQYF
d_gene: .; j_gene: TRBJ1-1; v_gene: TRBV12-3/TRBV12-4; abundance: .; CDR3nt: TGTGCCAGCAGTTTATACTTTGACACTGAAGCTTTCTTT; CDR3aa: CASSLYFDTEAFF
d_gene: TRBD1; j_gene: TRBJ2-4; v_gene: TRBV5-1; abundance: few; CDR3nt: TGCGCCAGCAGCGACGGGACAGGGGTTGCCAAAAACATTCAGTACTTC; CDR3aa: CASSDGTGVAKNIQYF
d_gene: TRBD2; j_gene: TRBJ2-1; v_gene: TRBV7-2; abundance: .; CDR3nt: TGTGCCAGCAGCTTAACGACTAGCGGGAGCTCCGCCTGGCAGTTCTTC; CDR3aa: CASSLTTSGSSAWQFF
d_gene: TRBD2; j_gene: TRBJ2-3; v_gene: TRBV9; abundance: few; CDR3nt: TGTGCCAGCAGCCCAGGGGTAGTAGCGGGAGCCACAGATACGCAGTATTTT; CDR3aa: CASSPGVVAGATDTQYF
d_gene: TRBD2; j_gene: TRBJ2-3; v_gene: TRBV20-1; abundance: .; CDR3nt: TGCAGTCGCCGGCTAGCGGGGCTCACAGATACGCAGTATTTT; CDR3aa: CSRRLAGLTDTQYF
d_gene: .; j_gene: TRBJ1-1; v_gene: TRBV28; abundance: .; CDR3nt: TGTACCAGCAGTAGACAAACTGAAGCTTTCTTT; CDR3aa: CTSSRQTEAFF
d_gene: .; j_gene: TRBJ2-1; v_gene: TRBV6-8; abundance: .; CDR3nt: TGTGCCAGCAGTGGTAGGAATGAGCAGTTCTTC; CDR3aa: CASSGRNEQFF
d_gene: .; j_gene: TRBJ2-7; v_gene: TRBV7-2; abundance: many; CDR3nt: TGTGCCAGCAGCCACGGGTCCTACGAGCAGTACTTC; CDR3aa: CASSHGSYEQYF
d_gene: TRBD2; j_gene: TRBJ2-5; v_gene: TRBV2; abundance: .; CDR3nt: TGTGCCAGCCCCGGACTAGCGGAACAAGAGACCCAGTACTTC; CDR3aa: CASPGLAEQETQYF
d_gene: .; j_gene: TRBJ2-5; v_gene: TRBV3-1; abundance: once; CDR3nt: TGTGCCAGCAGCCAAGAATTAATAGCTAAAGAGACCCAGTACTTC; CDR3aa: CASSQELIAKETQYF
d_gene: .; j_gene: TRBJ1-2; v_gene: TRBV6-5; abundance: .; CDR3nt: TGTGCCAGCAGTTACTCTGAGGGTTCGGGCTATGGCTACACCTTC; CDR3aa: CASSYSEGSGYGYTF
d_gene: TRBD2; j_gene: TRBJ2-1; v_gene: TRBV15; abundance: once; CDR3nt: TGTGCCACCAGCATTAACGGGGGGGCCCGGGAGCAGTTCTTC; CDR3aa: CATSINGGAREQFF
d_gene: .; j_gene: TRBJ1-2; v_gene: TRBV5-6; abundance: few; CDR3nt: TGTGCCAGCAGCTCGACAGCCTATGGCTACACCTTC; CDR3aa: CASSSTAYGYTF
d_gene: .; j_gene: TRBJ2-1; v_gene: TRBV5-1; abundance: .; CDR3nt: TGCGCCAGCAGCTCCGTGTTTGCCCAGCGAAACTCCTACAATGAGCAGTTCTTC; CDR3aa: CASSSVFAQRNSYNEQFF
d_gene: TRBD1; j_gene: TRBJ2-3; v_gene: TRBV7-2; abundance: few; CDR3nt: TGTGCCAGCAGCGTAGGGGGCGGATACGCAGATACGCAGTATTTT; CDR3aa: CASSVGGGYADTQYF
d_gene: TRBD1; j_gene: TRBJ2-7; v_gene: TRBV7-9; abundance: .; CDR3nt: TGTGCCAGCAGCAAGGGACAGGAACCCTACGAGCAGTACTTC; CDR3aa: CASSKGQEPYEQYF
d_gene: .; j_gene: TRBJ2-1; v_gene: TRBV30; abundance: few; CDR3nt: TGTGCCTGGAGTGTAGTACCAGCAGAGCAGTTCTTC; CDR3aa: CAWSVVPAEQFF